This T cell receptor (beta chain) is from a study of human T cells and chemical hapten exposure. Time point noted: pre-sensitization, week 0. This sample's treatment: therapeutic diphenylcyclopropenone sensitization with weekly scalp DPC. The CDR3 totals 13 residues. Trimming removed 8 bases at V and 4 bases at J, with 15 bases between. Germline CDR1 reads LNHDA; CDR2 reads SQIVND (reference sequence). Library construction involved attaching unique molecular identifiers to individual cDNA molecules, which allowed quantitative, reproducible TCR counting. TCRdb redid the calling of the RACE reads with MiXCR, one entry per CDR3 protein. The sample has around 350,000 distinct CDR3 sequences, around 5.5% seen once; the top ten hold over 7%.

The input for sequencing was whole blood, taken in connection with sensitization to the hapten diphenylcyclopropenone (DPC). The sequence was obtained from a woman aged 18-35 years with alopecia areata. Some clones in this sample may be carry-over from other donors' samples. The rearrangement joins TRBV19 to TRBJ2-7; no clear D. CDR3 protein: CASPDRSSYEQYF. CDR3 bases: TGTGCCAGTCCCGATCGAAGTAGTTACGAGCAGTACTTC.